This TCR beta chain stems from a study of blood T cell repertoires in COVID-19. Study overall: The United States, Italy and Spain were the sources of the acute and convalescent COVID-19 samples. Sample material is recorded as cDNA or gDNA derived from T cells, B-cell-depleted T cells, or PBMCs.

Per the study methods: Cell counts per sample came from amplifying reference gene primers. Some clones are missing from TCRdb's copy, which holds only in-frame ones; the method was immunoSEQ multiplex PCR. The V and J calls and clone size are taken from that table; D and trimming were inferred from the DNA. Among around 170,000 clones listed, around 87% were seen once. Followed over time, Seattle patients had been enrolled while infection was active. CDR3 size: 14 residues. Germline trimming cut 3 bases from V and 4 bases from J; bases unmatched to any gene: 4. Germline V gene lookup returns CDR1 SGHDN and CDR2 FVKESK.

The TCR comes from a man between 60 and 75 years old with COVID-19, enrolled during active disease. The specimen sequenced was peripheral blood. The chain employs TRBV14 and TRBJ1-1; 8 positions match TRBD1. The CDR3 DNA reads as TGTGCCAGCAGCCAGCAGGGGGCGGCCACTGAAGCTTTCTTT. Translation: CASSQQGAATEAFF.